One T cell receptor (beta chain) is described in this entry. Its antigen is unknown. The data belong to a study of shared clonotypes between healthy human individuals. As for the study in general: Researchers assigned three CD4 naive, three CD4 memory, two CD8 naive and one CD8 memory plate to each donor.

Germline V CDR1 and CDR2: MDHEN, SYDVKM. The V gene lost 3 bases and the J gene lost 0 bases, with 9 bases spanning the gap. The CDR3 sequence is 16 residues long. Study-level results: Rarefaction revealed incomplete sorted-subset sequencing despite large depth. Some clonotypes were shared by all four sorted-subset donors, while others were not shared. The non-shared ones had lower generation probabilities than the shared ones.

It was roughly 200 ng DNA, approximately 28,000 T cell genomes, that sorted-subset replicate PCRs used. The protocol was immunoSEQ multiplex PCR, while the TCRdb copy is restricted to in-frame clones and leaves out a portion. The table lists about 380,000 clones, about 96% of them singletons. The rearrangement links TRBV28 to TRBJ2-6; D is perhaps TRBD2 (5 bases). The sample consisted of memory CD8+ T cells sorted from blood. Documented subset: CD45RO+ cells pooled with CCR7-negative TemRA cells. This TCR came from a man younger than 40 in good health. DNA for the CDR3: TGTGCCAGCAGTTTCGCCGACTACTCTGGGGCCAACGTCCTGACTTTC. Amino acid sequence: CASSFADYSGANVLTF.